The following is a T cell receptor beta chain sequence with its context. Via MiXCR, TCRdb re-called the reads, giving one row per CDR3 protein. This table holds 250,000 or so distinct CDR3 sequences, around 8.7% found once. The data belong to a study of T cell repertoires in cytomegalovirus infection. The V gene lost 6 bases and the J gene lost 0 bases, with 23 bases spanning the gap. The CDR3 spans 18 residues. Looked up from germline, CDR1 is MNHEY and CDR2 is SVGAGI. The receptor was isolated from a human donor in good health (CMV status not recorded). Some clones in this sample may be carry-over from other donors' samples. The chain employs TRBV6-5 and TRBJ1-1; D is perhaps TRBD1 (5 bases). The sample consisted of PBMCs. Here the CDR3 reads CASRRKWTDGGLNTEAFF. CDR3 nucleotides: TGTGCCAGCAGACGTAAATGGACGGATGGGGGTTTGAACACTGAAGCTTTCTTT.